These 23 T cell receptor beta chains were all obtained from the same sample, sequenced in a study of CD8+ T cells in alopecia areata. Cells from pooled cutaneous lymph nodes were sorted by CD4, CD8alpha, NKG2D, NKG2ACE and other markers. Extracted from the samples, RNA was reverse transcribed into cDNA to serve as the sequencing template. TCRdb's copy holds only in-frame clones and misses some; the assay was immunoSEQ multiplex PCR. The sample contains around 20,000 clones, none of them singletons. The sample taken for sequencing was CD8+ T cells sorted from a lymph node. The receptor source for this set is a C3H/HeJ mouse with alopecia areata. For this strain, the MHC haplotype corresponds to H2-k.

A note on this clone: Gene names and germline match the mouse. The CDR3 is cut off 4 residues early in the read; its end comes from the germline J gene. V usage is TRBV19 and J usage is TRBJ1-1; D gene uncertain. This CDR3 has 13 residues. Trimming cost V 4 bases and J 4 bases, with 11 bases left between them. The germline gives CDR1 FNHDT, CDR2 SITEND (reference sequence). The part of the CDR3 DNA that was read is TGTGCCAGCAGTCCTCTACAAATCACA. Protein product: CASSPLQIT. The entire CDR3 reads CASSPLQITEVFF. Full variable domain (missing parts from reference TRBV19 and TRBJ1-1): GGIITQTPKFLIGQEGQKLTLKCQQNFNHDTMYWYRQDSGKGLRLIYYSITENDLQKGDLSEGYDASREKKSSFSLTVTSAQKNEMAVFLCASSPLQITEVFFGKGTRLTVV.

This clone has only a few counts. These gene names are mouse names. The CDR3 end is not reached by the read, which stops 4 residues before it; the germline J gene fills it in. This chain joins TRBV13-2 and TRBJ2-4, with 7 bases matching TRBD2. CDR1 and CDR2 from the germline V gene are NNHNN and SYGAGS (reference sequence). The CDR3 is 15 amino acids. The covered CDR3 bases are TGTGCCAGCGGTGAAGACTGGGAGTTTCAGAAC. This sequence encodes CASGEDWEFQN. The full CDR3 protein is CASGEDWEFQNTLYF.

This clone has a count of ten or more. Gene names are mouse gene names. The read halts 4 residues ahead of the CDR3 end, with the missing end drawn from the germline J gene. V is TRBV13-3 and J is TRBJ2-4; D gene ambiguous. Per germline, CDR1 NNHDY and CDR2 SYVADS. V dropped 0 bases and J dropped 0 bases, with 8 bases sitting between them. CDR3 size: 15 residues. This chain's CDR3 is CASSDGSLSQNTLYF. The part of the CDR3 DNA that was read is TGTGCCAGCAGTGATGGCAGCCTTAGTCAAAAC.

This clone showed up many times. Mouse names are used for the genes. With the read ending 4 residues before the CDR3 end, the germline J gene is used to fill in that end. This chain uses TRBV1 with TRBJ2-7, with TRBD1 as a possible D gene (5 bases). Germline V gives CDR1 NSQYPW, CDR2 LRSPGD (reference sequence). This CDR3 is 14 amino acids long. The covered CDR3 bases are TGCACCTGCAGTGCAGAGTCAGGGAAATAT. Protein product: CTCSAESGKY. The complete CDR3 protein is CTCSAESGKYEQYF.

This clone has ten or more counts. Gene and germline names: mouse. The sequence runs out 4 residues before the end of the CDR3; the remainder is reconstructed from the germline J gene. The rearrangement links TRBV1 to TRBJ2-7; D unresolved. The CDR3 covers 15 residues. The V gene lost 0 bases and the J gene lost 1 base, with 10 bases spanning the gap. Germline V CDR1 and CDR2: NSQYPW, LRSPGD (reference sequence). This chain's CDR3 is CTCSADILFSYEQYF. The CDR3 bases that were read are TGCACCTGCAGTGCAGATATACTCTTTTCCTAT.

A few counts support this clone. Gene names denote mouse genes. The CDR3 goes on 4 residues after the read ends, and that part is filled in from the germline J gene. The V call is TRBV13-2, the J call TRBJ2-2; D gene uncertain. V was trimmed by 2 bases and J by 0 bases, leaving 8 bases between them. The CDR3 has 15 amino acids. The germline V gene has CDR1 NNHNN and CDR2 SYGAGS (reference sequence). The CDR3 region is CASGELATNTGQLYF. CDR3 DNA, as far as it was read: TGTGCCAGCGGTGAGCTGGCAACAAACACCGGG.

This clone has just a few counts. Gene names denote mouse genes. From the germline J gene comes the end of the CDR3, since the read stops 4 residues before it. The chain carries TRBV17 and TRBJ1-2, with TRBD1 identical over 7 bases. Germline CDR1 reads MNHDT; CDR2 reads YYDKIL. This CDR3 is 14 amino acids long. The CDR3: CASSRNRGGSDYTF. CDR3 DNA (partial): TGTGCTAGCAGTAGAAACAGGGGAGGGTCC.

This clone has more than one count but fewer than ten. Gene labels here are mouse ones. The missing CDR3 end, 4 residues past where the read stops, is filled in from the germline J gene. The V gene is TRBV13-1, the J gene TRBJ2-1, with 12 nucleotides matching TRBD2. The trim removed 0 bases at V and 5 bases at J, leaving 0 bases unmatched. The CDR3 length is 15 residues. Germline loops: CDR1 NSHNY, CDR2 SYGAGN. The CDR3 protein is CASSDGTGGDAEQFF. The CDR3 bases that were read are TGTGCCAGCAGTGATGGGACTGGGGGGGATGCT.

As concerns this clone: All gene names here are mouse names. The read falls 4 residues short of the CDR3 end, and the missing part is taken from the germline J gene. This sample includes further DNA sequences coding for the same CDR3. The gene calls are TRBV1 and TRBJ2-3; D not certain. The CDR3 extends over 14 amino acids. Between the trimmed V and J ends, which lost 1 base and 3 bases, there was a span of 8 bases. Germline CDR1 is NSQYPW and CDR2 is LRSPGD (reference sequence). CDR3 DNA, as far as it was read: TGCACCTGCAGTGCAGGGGGAGCGGCAGAA. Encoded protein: CTCSAGGAAE. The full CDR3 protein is CTCSAGGAAETLYF.

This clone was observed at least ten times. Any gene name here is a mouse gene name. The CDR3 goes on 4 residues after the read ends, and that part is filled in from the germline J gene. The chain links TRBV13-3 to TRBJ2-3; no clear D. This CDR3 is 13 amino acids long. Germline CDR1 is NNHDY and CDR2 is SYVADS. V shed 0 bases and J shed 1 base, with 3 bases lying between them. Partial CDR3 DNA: TGTGCCAGCAGTGATGTGGGTGCAGAA. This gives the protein CASSDVGAE. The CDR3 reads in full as CASSDVGAETLYF.

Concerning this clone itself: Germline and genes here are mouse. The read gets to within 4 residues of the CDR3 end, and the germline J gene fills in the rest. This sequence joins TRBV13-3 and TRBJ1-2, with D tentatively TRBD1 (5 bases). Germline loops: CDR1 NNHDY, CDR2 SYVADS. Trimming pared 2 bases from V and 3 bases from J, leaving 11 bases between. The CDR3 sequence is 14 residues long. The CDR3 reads CASSDRAGYSDYTF. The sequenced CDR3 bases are TGTGCCAGCAGTGACAGGGCCGGTTACTCC.

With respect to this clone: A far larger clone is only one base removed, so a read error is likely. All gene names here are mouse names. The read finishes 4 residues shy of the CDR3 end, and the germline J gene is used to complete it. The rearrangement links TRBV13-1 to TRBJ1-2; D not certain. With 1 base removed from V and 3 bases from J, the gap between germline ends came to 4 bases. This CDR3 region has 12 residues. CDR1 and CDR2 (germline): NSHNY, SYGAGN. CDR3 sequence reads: CASSDRDSDYTF. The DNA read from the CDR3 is TGTGCCAGCAGTGATAGGGACTCC.

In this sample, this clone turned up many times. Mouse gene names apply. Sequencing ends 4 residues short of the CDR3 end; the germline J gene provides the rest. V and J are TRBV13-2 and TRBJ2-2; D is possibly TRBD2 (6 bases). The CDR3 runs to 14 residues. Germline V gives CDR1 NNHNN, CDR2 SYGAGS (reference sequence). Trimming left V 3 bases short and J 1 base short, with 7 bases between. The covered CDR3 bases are TGTGCCAGCGGTGGACTGGTAAACACCGGG. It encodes CASGGLVNTG. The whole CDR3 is CASGGLVNTGQLYF.

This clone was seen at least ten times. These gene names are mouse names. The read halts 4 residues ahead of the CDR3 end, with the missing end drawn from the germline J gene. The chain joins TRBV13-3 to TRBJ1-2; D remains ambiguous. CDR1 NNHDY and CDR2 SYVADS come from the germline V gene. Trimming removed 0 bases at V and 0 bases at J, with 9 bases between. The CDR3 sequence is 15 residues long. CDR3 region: CASSDATAANSDYTF. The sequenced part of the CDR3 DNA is TGTGCCAGCAGTGATGCAACAGCCGCAAACTCC.

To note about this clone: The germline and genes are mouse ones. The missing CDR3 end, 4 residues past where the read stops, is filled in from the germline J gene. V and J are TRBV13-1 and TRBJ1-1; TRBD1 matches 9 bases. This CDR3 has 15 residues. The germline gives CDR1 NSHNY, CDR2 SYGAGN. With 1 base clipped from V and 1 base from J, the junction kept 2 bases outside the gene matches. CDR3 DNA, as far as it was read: TGTGCCAGCAGTGATCGACAGGGGGGAAACACA. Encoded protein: CASSDRQGGNT. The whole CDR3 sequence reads CASSDRQGGNTEVFF.

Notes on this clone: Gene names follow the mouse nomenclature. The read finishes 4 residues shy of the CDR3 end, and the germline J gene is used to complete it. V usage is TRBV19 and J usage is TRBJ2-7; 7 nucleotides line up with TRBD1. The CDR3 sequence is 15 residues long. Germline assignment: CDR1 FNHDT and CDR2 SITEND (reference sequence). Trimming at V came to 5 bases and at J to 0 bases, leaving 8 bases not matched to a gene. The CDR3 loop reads CASSPTGRSSYEQYF. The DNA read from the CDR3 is TGTGCCAGCAGCCCGACAGGGAGGAGCTCCTAT. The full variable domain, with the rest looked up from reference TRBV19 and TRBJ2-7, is GGIITQTPKFLIGQEGQKLTLKCQQNFNHDTMYWYRQDSGKGLRLIYYSITENDLQKGDLSEGYDASREKKSSFSLTVTSAQKNEMAVFLCASSPTGRSSYEQYFGPGTRLTVL.

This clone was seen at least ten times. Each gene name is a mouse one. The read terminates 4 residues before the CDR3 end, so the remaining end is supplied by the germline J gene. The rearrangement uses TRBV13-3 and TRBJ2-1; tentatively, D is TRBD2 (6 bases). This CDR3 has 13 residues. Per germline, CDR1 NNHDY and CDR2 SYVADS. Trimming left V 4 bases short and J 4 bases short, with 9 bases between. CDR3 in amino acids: CASSLTGYAEQFF. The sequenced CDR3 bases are TGTGCCAGCAGTCTGACTGGATATGCT.

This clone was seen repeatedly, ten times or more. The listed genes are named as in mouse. The CDR3 protein is CTCSGTGGKYAEQFF. Incomplete CDR3 DNA: TGCACCTGCAGTGGTACTGGGGGGAAGTATGCT. This chain connects TRBV1 to TRBJ2-1, with TRBD2 identical over 9 bases. The CDR3 end is not reached by the read, which stops 4 residues before it; the germline J gene fills it in. This CDR3 spans 15 amino acids. Trimming at V came to 4 bases and at J to 4 bases, leaving 5 bases not matched to a gene. In germline, CDR1 is NSQYPW, CDR2 LRSPGD (reference sequence). Full variable domain (outside the CDR3, taken from reference TRBV1 and TRBJ2-1): VTLLEQNPRWRLVPRGQAVNLRCILKNSQYPWMSWYQQDLQKQLQWLFTLRSPGDKEVKSLPGADYLATRVTDTELRLQVANMSQGRTLYCTCSGTGGKYAEQFFGPGTRLTVL.

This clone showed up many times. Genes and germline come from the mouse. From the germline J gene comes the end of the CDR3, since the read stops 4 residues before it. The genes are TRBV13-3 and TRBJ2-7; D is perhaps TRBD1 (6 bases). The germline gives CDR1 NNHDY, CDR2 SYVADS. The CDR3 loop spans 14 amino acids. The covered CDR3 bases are TGTGCCAGCAGTGATGACAGGGTGGGATAT. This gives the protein CASSDDRVGY. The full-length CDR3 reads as CASSDDRVGYEQYF.

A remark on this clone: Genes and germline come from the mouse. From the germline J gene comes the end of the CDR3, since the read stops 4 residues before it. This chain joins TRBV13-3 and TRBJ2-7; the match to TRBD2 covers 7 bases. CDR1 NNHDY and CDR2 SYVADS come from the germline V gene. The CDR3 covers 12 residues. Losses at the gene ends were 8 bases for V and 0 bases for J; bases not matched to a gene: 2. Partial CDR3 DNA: TGTGCCAGTTGGGGGGACTCCTAT. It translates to CASWGDSY. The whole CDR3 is CASWGDSYEQYF.

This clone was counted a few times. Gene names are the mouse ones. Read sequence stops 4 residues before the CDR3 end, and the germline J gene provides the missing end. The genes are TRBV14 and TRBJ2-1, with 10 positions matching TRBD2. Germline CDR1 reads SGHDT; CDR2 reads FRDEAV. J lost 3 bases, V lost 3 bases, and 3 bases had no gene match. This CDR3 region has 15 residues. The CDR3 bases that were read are TGTGCCAGCAGTTCTGGGGGGGCACTCTATGCT. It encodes CASSSGGALYA. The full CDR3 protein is CASSSGGALYAEQFF.

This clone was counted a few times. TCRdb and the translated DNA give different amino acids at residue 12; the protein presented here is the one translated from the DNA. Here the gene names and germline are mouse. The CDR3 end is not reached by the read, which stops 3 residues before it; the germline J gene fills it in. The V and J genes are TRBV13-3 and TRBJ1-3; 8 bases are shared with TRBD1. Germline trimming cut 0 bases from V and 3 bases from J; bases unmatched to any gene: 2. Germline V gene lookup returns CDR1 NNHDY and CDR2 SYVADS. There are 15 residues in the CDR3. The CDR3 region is CASSDEDRDGNTLYF. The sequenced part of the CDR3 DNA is TGTGCCAGCAGTGATGAGGACAGGGATGGAAATACG.

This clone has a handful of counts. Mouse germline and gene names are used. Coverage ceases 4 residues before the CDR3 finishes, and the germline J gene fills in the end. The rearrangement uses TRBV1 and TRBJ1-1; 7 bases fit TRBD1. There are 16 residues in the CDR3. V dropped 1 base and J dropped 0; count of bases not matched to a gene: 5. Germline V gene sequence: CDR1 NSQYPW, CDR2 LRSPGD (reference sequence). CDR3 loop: CTCSAVPGQPNTEVFF. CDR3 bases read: TGCACCTGCAGTGCAGTTCCGGGACAGCCAAACACA.